This TCR beta chain originates from a study of control samples from healthy donors and cancer patients. CDR1 and CDR2 from the germline V gene are SGHDN and FVKESK. The CDR3 totals 12 residues. Trimming took 5 bases from V and 4 from J; bases not matched to a gene: 1. The assay was immunoSEQ multiplex PCR, and TCRdb's table has in-frame clones only and misses some. This sample has 65,000 to 100,000 clones, with around 87% found just once. The TCR was taken from a man in his fifties or sixties in good health. Specimen: blood. This chain links TRBV14 with TRBJ1-1, with 7 nucleotides matching TRBD1. The CDR3 nucleotides are TGTGCCAGCAGCAACAGGGGCACTGAAGCTTTCTTT. Its translation is CASSNRGTEAFF.